These 30 T cell receptor beta chains originate from one sample sequenced in a study of glioma-infiltrating T cells. TCR alpha and beta CDR3 regions were amplified from RNA using iRepertoire nested multiplex PCR. MiXCR, applied by TCRdb to the multiplex PCR reads, yields one record per CDR3 protein. Among around 390,000 distinct CDR3 sequences listed, 41% were seen once. The sequenced material came from glioma tissue, nonneoplastic brain tissue, or PBMCs (not recorded which). Receptors were obtained from a human donor with low-grade glioma or glioblastoma, undergoing nonglioma brain surgery, or in good health (not recorded which).

The chain employs TRBV20-1 and TRBJ1-4; 9 bases fit TRBD1. The trim removed 7 bases at V and 12 bases at J, leaving 18 bases unmatched. This CDR3 is built from 15 residues. Germline CDR1 DFQATT, CDR2 SNEGSKA (reference sequence). The CDR3 reads CSVEKVGTGCEELFF. CDR3 nucleotides: TGCAGTGTCGAGAAAGTGGGGACAGGGTGCGAAGAACTGTTTTTT.

On this clonotype: Sequence at one end of the junction differs from germline and may be a read error. This chain connects TRBV28 to TRBJ2-1; D is perhaps TRBD1 or TRBD2 (5 bases each). CDR3 length equals 15 residues. Germline CDR1 is MDHEN and CDR2 is SYDVKM. Here the CDR3 reads CASNFKGRPYSEQFF. The CDR3 DNA follows: TGTGCCAGCAATTTTAAGGGACGGCCTTACAGTGAGCAGTTCTTC. The whole variable domain, remainder taken from reference TRBV28 and TRBJ2-1, is DVKVTQSSRYLVKRTGEKVFLECVQDMDHENMFWYRQDPGLGLRLIYFSYDVKMKEKGDIPEGYSVSREKKERFSLILESASTNQTSMYLCASNFKGRPYSEQFFGPGTRLTVL.

The chain combines TRBV28 with TRBJ2-7; D might be TRBD2 (6 bases). V was shortened by 2 bases and J by 7 bases, with 9 bases between the two germline ends. CDR3 length: 12 amino acids. In germline, CDR1 is MDHEN, CDR2 SYDVKM. CDR3 in DNA: TGTGCCAGCAGTTTACCGGGGGTGGAGCAGTACTTC. Its protein is CASSLPGVEQYF.

This clonotype was detected a few times. The chain's CDR3 is CASSQEYLGSNQPQHF. Written as DNA, the CDR3 is TGCGCCAGCAGCCAAGAATACCTGGGTAGCAATCAGCCCCAGCATTTT. The chain couples TRBV4-3 to TRBJ1-5; D gene uncertain. Trimming removed 0 bases at V and 0 bases at J, with 9 bases between. Germline assignment: CDR1 LGHNA and CDR2 YSLEER. The CDR3 covers 16 residues.

The CDR3 spells CASSAPGQGPDTQYF. The CDR3 bases are TGTGCCAGCAGCGCCCCAGGACAGGGCCCAGATACGCAGTATTTT. V usage is TRBV9 and J usage is TRBJ2-3, with 8 bases identical to TRBD1. Germline CDR1 is SGDLS and CDR2 is YYNGEE. V lost 3 bases and J lost 4; bases outside the gene matches: 7. CDR3 length: 15 amino acids.

The J gene is TRBJ2-1, the V gene TRBV2; unclear D gene. Germline V lookup: CDR1 SNHLY, CDR2 FYNNEI. This CDR3 comprises 15 residues. V gave up 8 bases and J gave up 3 bases, with 17 bases separating them. This chain's CDR3 is CASLKGLGSYNEQFF. CDR3 coding DNA: TGTGCCAGCCTTAAGGGCCTTGGAAGCTACAATGAGCAGTTCTTC.

This clonotype was found a few times. The chain couples TRBV12-3 or TRBV12-4 to TRBJ2-3, with D maybe TRBD1 (5 bases). This CDR3 is 13 amino acids long. The V end lost 5 bases, the J end lost 3 bases, and 9 bases lay between the germline ends. The CDR3 bases are TGTGCCAGCAGTCCCCAGGGAACAGATACGCAGTATTTT. Translating it yields CASSPQGTDTQYF.

The chain recombines TRBV28 with TRBJ1-1; D perhaps matches TRBD1 (5 bases). The CDR3 consists of 23 residues. Germline V lookup: CDR1 MDHEN, CDR2 SYDVKM. Trimming shortened V by 2 bases and J by 0 bases, and 34 bases separated the two germline ends. The CDR3 region is CASSLRFLGARITTRAMNTEAFF. CDR3 sequence (DNA): TGTGCCAGCAGTTTAAGGTTTTTAGGGGCACGCATCACCACCCGGGCCATGAACACTGAAGCTTTCTTT.

This clonotype was recorded many times. The gene calls are TRBV28 and TRBJ1-5, with D possibly being TRBD1 (5 bases). Germline V gene sequence: CDR1 MDHEN, CDR2 SYDVKM. The CDR3 is made up of 14 amino acids. V was shortened by 3 bases and J by 6 bases, with 12 bases between the two germline ends. CDR3 in DNA: TGTGCCAGCAGTTTGCGGCAGGGTGGTCAGCCCCAGCATTTT. This sequence encodes CASSLRQGGQPQHF.

This clonotype appeared many times. The V and J genes are TRBV27 and TRBJ2-1; D might be TRBD1 or TRBD2, each matching 5 bases. V was trimmed by 6 bases and J by 3 bases, leaving 9 bases between them. This CDR3 has 13 amino acids. CDR1 MNHEY and CDR2 SMNVEV come from the germline V gene (reference sequence). The CDR3 DNA is TGTGCCAGCAGCGGGACCTACTACAATGAGCAGTTCTTC. Protein sequence: CASSGTYYNEQFF.

V usage is TRBV3-1 and J usage is TRBJ1-5; D ambiguous. Germline V lookup: CDR1 LGHDT, CDR2 YNNKEL (reference sequence). Trimming stripped 1 base from V and 4 bases from J, with 17 bases between. The CDR3 runs to 17 residues. The CDR3 loop is CASSQGESPTGNQPQHF. CDR3 bases: TGTGCCAGCAGCCAAGGGGAGTCACCTACTGGAAATCAGCCCCAGCATTTT.

The CDR3 spells CASSLYAGSTEAFF. The CDR3 DNA is TGTGCCAGCAGCCTCTATGCAGGGAGCACTGAAGCTTTCTTT. This chain links TRBV7-3 with TRBJ1-1, with TRBD1 as a possible D gene (5 bases). Germline assignment: CDR1 SGHTA and CDR2 FQGTGA. V shed 5 bases and J shed 4 bases, with 14 bases lying between them. The CDR3 is 14 amino acids.

V gene TRBV7-2 combines with J gene TRBJ1-2; D gene uncertain. In germline, CDR1 is SGHTA, CDR2 FQGNSA. Trimming took off 1 base at V and 5 bases at J, with 8 bases between the two ends. This CDR3 contains 13 residues. As DNA, the CDR3 is TGTGCCAGCAGCTTAGGGTGGGAATATGGCTACACCTTC. The encoded protein is CASSLGWEYGYTF.

This clonotype was observed a handful of times. The V and J genes are TRBV20-1 and TRBJ2-3; D gene uncertain. The CDR3 extends over 13 amino acids. The germline gives CDR1 DFQATT, CDR2 SNEGSKA (reference sequence). This CDR3 is CRPKGGFTDTQYF. The CDR3 region has the DNA TGCAGACCCAAGGGCGGTTTCACAGATACGCAGTATTTT.

As concerns this clonotype: The missing conserved phenylalanine or tryptophan at the end of this CDR3 makes a read error likely. This chain connects TRBV12-3 or TRBV12-4 to TRBJ1-1; D gene ambiguous. The ends were cut back, 6 bases at V and 0 bases at J, with 11 bases in the middle. This CDR3 has 14 amino acids. The CDR3 sequence: CASRSGLLNTEAFL. The CDR3 nucleotides are TGTGCCAGCAGGAGCGGCCTCCTGAACACTGAAGCTTTCCTT.

This chain joins TRBV4-2 and TRBJ2-7; tentative D call: TRBD2 (5 bases). Germline V CDR1 and CDR2: LGHNA, YNFKEQ. The CDR3 contains 12 residues. V lost 5 bases, J lost 4 bases, and 9 bases lay in between. The CDR3 is CASSLERYEQYF. In DNA, the CDR3 is TGTGCCAGCAGCTTGGAGCGGTACGAGCAGTACTTC.

This chain connects TRBV19 to TRBJ2-5; D is undetermined. The V and J ends lost 7 bases and 8 bases respectively, with 5 bases between them. The CDR3 extends over 9 amino acids. Germline CDR1 reads LNHDA; CDR2 reads SQIVND (reference sequence). CDR3 sequence reads: CASKATQYF. As DNA, the CDR3 is TGTGCCAGTAAGGCAACCCAGTACTTC.

A note on this clonotype: Since no conserved phenylalanine or tryptophan closes the CDR3, a read error is the likely cause. The CDR3 sequence is CASSTTGHLNQPQHS. CDR3 nucleotides: TGTGCCAGCAGCACAACGGGACACCTCAATCAGCCCCAGCATTCT. V and J are TRBV7-2 and TRBJ1-5; tentative D call: TRBD1 (6 bases). Germline values: CDR1 SGHTA, CDR2 FQGNSA. The CDR3 contains 15 residues. V shed 5 bases and J shed 3 bases, with 14 bases lying between them.

This clonotype was recorded a few times. CDR3 protein: CASSLALTLAGLAYEQYF. In DNA form, the CDR3 reads TGTGCCAGCAGCTTAGCGCTAACACTAGCGGGTCTCGCCTACGAGCAGTACTTC. The chain carries TRBV7-2 and TRBJ2-7, with 9 bases matching TRBD2. Trimming at V came to 0 bases and at J to 2 bases, leaving 11 bases not matched to a gene. The CDR3 has 18 amino acids. The germline gives CDR1 SGHTA, CDR2 FQGNSA.

This chain uses TRBV3-1 with TRBJ2-7; 8 nucleotides align to TRBD2. The germline V gene has CDR1 LGHDT and CDR2 YNNKEL (reference sequence). The V segment lost 1 base and the J segment 5 bases; nucleotides outside the gene matches: 4. The CDR3 contains 14 residues. The CDR3 sequence is CASSQVGLENEQYF. The CDR3 DNA reads as TGTGCCAGCAGCCAAGTGGGACTAGAGAACGAGCAGTACTTC.

Details on this clonotype: This may be a read error, as it is one base from a much larger clone. The CDR3 here is CASCYRIMNTEAFF. As DNA, the CDR3 is TGTGCCAGCTGCTACCGGATAATGAACACTGAAGCTTTCTTT. V is TRBV28 and J is TRBJ1-1; D remains ambiguous. Germline CDR1 MDHEN, CDR2 SYDVKM. With 8 bases removed from V and 0 bases from J, the gap between germline ends came to 13 bases. The CDR3 is 14 residues long.

The chain carries TRBV7-9 and TRBJ2-1, with D possibly matching TRBD1 (5 bases). Germline CDR1 SEHNR, CDR2 FQNEAQ (reference sequence). Between the trimmed V and J ends, which lost 2 bases and 3 bases, there was a span of 11 bases. The CDR3 extends over 15 amino acids. The CDR3 loop reads CASSLIQASYNEQFF. Written as DNA, the CDR3 is TGTGCCAGCAGCTTAATACAGGCGAGCTACAATGAGCAGTTCTTC.

The chain joins TRBV7-6 to TRBJ1-1; D unclear. V lost 1 base, J lost 1 base, and 4 bases lay in between. The length of the CDR3 is 13 residues. From germline, CDR1 is SGHVS and CDR2 FNYEAQ. As DNA, the CDR3 is TGTGCCAGCAGCTTAGAGAGGAACACTGAAGCTTTCTTT. Encoded protein: CASSLERNTEAFF. Based on the CDR3 plus reference TRBV7-6 and TRBJ1-1, the full variable domain is GAGVSQSPRYKVTKRGQDVALRCDPISGHVSLYWYRQALGQGPEFLTYFNYEAQQDKSGLPNDRFSAERPEGSISTLTIQRTEQRDSAMYRCASSLERNTEAFFGQGTRLTVV.

This clonotype was counted only a few times. The chain recombines TRBV28 with TRBJ1-4; no clear D gene. Germline V CDR1 and CDR2: MDHEN, SYDVKM. The CDR3 spans 14 residues. V was pared by 2 bases and J by 5 bases, with 9 bases between. The CDR3 spells CASSLTPGNEKLFF. In DNA form, the CDR3 reads TGTGCCAGCAGTTTAACCCCTGGCAATGAAAAACTGTTTTTT.

The J gene is TRBJ2-3, the V gene TRBV19; 11 bases fit TRBD2. Germline loops: CDR1 LNHDA, CDR2 SQIVND (reference sequence). The CDR3 has 18 amino acids. The J segment lost 4 bases and the V segment lost 8 bases, leaving 17 bases of the junction unmatched. The CDR3 coding sequence is TGTGCCAGTTCGCCGACGAAGCGACTAGCGGGACTCCCAGATACGCAGTATTTT. This codes for CASSPTKRLAGLPDTQYF.

The V and J genes are TRBV2 and TRBJ2-7, with D maybe TRBD2 (8 bases). Germline CDR1 and CDR2: SNHLY and FYNNEI. Trimming stripped 7 bases from V and 5 bases from J, with 18 bases between. The CDR3 has 14 residues. CDR3 nucleotides: TGTGCCAGCATGAGCGGGAGAGGGGGCAACGAGCAGTACTTC. As protein: CASMSGRGGNEQYF.

As concerns this clonotype: At one boundary the junction diverges from the germline segment, which might be a read error. The chain uses TRBV28 and TRBJ2-7; a possible D gene is TRBD1 (6 bases). The germline V gene encodes CDR1 MDHEN and CDR2 SYDVKM. The CDR3 totals 13 residues. CDR3 DNA: TGTGCCAGCAGCCCCGACAGGATCCACGAGAAGTACTTC. Translation gives CASSPDRIHEKYF.

With regard to this clonotype: Possible read error: a much larger clone is one base away. The rearrangement joins TRBV6-1 to TRBJ2-2; either TRBD1 or TRBD2 may supply D (6 bases each). Germline CDR1 is MNHNS and CDR2 is SASEGT. The CDR3 length is 15 residues. The germline V and J ends were trimmed by 10 bases and 5 bases, with 20 bases remaining between them. CDR3 region: CATGEDCTGTGELFF. The CDR3, as DNA: TGTGCCACAGGGGAGGACTGTACGGGGACCGGGGAGCTGTTTTTT.

V and J are TRBV19 and TRBJ2-1; D possibly corresponds to TRBD2 (5 bases). CDR3 size: 14 residues. Trimming took off 3 bases at V and 3 bases at J, with 9 bases between the two ends. Germline CDR1 is LNHDA and CDR2 is SQIVND (reference sequence). CDR3 loop: CASSISGVYNEQFF. For the CDR3, the DNA is TGTGCCAGTAGTATCAGCGGAGTCTACAATGAGCAGTTCTTC. The whole variable domain, filled in from reference TRBV19 and TRBJ2-1, reads DGGITQSPKYLFRKEGQNVTLSCEQNLNHDAMYWYRQDPGQGLRLIYYSQIVNDFQKGDIAEGYSVSREKKESFPLTVTSAQKNPTAFYLCASSISGVYNEQFFGPGTRLTVL.

This clonotype came up many times. The rearrangement links TRBV6-2 or TRBV6-3 to TRBJ2-7; D is unclear. V was cut by 0 bases and J by 4 bases, with 4 bases left in between. Germline values: CDR1 MNHEY, CDR2 SVGEGT. The CDR3 covers 12 residues. Here the CDR3 DNA reads TGTGCCAGCAGTTACTCCTTTTACGAGCAGTACTTC. As protein: CASSYSFYEQYF.